This TCR beta chain was observed in a study of beta chain features in type 1 diabetes. Study-level findings and limits: For Type 1 diabetes patients, all four CD4+ subsets carried TCRB CDR3s that were moderately but significantly shorter. No resolution was reached here on whether HLA type influences TCRB rearrangement.

Germline-derived CDR1 and CDR2 are SGHAT and FQNNGV. V shed 7 bases, J shed 4 bases, and the junction held 8 bases outside the gene matches. The CDR3 is 15 amino acids. On average, the one heparinised blood draw given by each donor was about 116 mL. Reverse transcription of all isolated RNA meant that expressed TCRB transcripts were sequenced. Profiling relied on immunoSEQ multiplex PCR, and the TCRdb table lists in-frame clones only, not all of them. The table includes more than 250,000 clones, over 11% detected once. In the case of this clone: The target antigen is unknown.

This sequence originates from a man younger than 40 with type 1 diabetes. The chain carries TRBV11-2 and TRBJ2-1, with 9 positions matching TRBD1. Specimen: naive CD4+ T cells from blood. Written as DNA, the CDR3 is TGTGCCAGCACTCAACAGGGGGCGCAGTACAATGAGCAGTTCTTC. It specifies CASTQQGAQYNEQFF.